These T cell receptor beta chains were read from a single sample in a study of T cell responses to AZD1222 COVID-19 vaccine. Profiling relied on immunoSEQ multiplex PCR, and the TCRdb table lists in-frame clones only, not all of them. Altogether more than 110,000 clones are present, more than 85% being singletons, with the ten largest covering around 3.8%. The sequencing here drew on peripheral blood, taken on day 0 of AZD1222 vaccination. Receptors originate from an adult in good health. Each CDR3 is given with its conserved first and last residue. Each record gives: clone size, J gene, D gene, V gene, CDR3 DNA, CDR3 protein. D genes are given only for firm matches. Rows give clone size only sometimes, using once, few, many, or a class for an expanded clone.

abundance: -; j_gene: TRBJ2-7; d_gene: -; v_gene: TRBV10-1; CDR3nt: TGCGCCAGCAGTGAGCGGCAGGGTTTCGACGAGCAGTACTTC; CDR3aa: CASSERQGFDEQYF
abundance: -; j_gene: TRBJ2-3; d_gene: TRBD2; v_gene: TRBV7-3; CDR3nt: TGTGCCAGCAGCTTGTCAGCGGGAGCTACAGATACGCAGTATTTT; CDR3aa: CASSLSAGATDTQYF
abundance: -; j_gene: TRBJ2-1; d_gene: TRBD2; v_gene: TRBV7-2; CDR3nt: TGTGCCAGCAGCTTAGCGGTGGCTAGCGGGAGGAATGAGCAGTTCTTC; CDR3aa: CASSLAVASGRNEQFF
abundance: -; j_gene: TRBJ2-2; d_gene: -; v_gene: TRBV27; CDR3nt: TGTGCCAGCAGTTTCTCAAACACCGGGGAGCTGTTTTTT; CDR3aa: CASSFSNTGELFF
abundance: -; j_gene: TRBJ2-3; d_gene: TRBD2; v_gene: TRBV12-5; CDR3nt: TGTGCTAGTGGTACCAGCGGGGGGTATTCAGATACGCAGTATTTT; CDR3aa: CASGTSGGYSDTQYF
abundance: -; j_gene: TRBJ2-1; d_gene: -; v_gene: TRBV5-8; CDR3nt: TGTGCCAGCAGCTTGTACGGGGCTACCTACAATGAGCAGTTCTTC; CDR3aa: CASSLYGATYNEQFF
abundance: -; j_gene: TRBJ1-2; d_gene: TRBD1; v_gene: TRBV10-1; CDR3nt: TGCGCCAGCAGTCCGCACCGGGACAGGGTACTGGGTGGCTACACCTTC; CDR3aa: CASSPHRDRVLGGYTF
abundance: -; j_gene: TRBJ2-1; d_gene: TRBD2; v_gene: TRBV24-1; CDR3nt: TGTGCCACCAGTGACCGTCCTGGCCGGCGGGAGGGCCGGGTTGAGCAGTTCTTC; CDR3aa: CATSDRPGRREGRVEQFF
abundance: -; j_gene: TRBJ1-5; d_gene: TRBD1; v_gene: TRBV6-5; CDR3nt: TGTGCCAGCGGGGGACAGGGGAGGGAGCCCCAGCATTTT; CDR3aa: CASGGQGREPQHF
abundance: -; j_gene: TRBJ2-1; d_gene: -; v_gene: TRBV28; CDR3nt: TGTGCCAGCAGTTCTCCTTCGACTACCCGAGAGCAGTTCTTC; CDR3aa: CASSSPSTTREQFF
abundance: -; j_gene: TRBJ1-1; d_gene: TRBD1; v_gene: TRBV7-9; CDR3nt: TGTGCCAGTTTGACCGGGACAGGGAACACTGAAGCTTTCTTT; CDR3aa: CASLTGTGNTEAFF
abundance: -; j_gene: TRBJ2-1; d_gene: -; v_gene: TRBV14; CDR3nt: TGTGCCAGCAGACGGACAGCCACGAATGAGCAGTTCTTC; CDR3aa: CASRRTATNEQFF
abundance: -; j_gene: TRBJ2-4; d_gene: -; v_gene: TRBV10-2; CDR3nt: TGCGCCAGCAGTGAGCACTCCGTGGGCATTCAGTACTTC; CDR3aa: CASSEHSVGIQYF
abundance: -; j_gene: TRBJ2-7; d_gene: -; v_gene: TRBV13; CDR3nt: TGTGCCAGCAGCCCAAGTAGGTTAGCGCGAAATGAGCAGTACTTC; CDR3aa: CASSPSRLARNEQYF
abundance: -; j_gene: TRBJ2-3; d_gene: -; v_gene: TRBV7-9; CDR3nt: TGTGCCAGCAGCTTGCGCCCCACAGGTGGCGATACGCAGTATTTT; CDR3aa: CASSLRPTGGDTQYF
abundance: -; j_gene: TRBJ2-1; d_gene: TRBD2; v_gene: TRBV7-9; CDR3nt: TGTGCCAGCAGCTTAGATGTAGCGGGATCCTACAATGAGCAGTTCTTC; CDR3aa: CASSLDVAGSYNEQFF
abundance: -; j_gene: TRBJ1-4; d_gene: -; v_gene: TRBV15; CDR3nt: TGTGCCACCAGCAGCCAGGGAACTAATGAAAAACTGTTTTTT; CDR3aa: CATSSQGTNEKLFF
abundance: -; j_gene: TRBJ1-2; d_gene: -; v_gene: TRBV10-3; CDR3nt: TGTGCCATCAGTGCCCAGGGGCGCGACTATGGCTACACCTTC; CDR3aa: CAISAQGRDYGYTF
abundance: -; j_gene: TRBJ2-2; d_gene: TRBD2; v_gene: TRBV10-3; CDR3nt: TGTGCCATCAGGCGGACTAGCGATAACACCGGGGAGCTGTTTTTT; CDR3aa: CAIRRTSDNTGELFF
abundance: -; j_gene: TRBJ2-7; d_gene: -; v_gene: TRBV18; CDR3nt: TGTGCCAGCTCACTGGCCAGGGACGAGCAGTACTTC; CDR3aa: CASSLARDEQYF
abundance: -; j_gene: TRBJ1-1; d_gene: -; v_gene: TRBV4-3; CDR3nt: TGCGCCAGCAGCCGGGACTCGGGCATTACGAACACTGAAGCTTTCTTT; CDR3aa: CASSRDSGITNTEAFF
abundance: once; j_gene: TRBJ2-7; d_gene: -; v_gene: TRBV19; CDR3nt: TGTGCCAGTAGTATAGATCTGGCCAGCGGGCTCTACGAGCAGTACTTC; CDR3aa: CASSIDLASGLYEQYF
abundance: -; j_gene: TRBJ1-5; d_gene: TRBD1; v_gene: TRBV12-3/TRBV12-4; CDR3nt: TGTGCCAGCACCCGACAGGGCCAGCCCCAGCATTTT; CDR3aa: CASTRQGQPQHF
abundance: -; j_gene: TRBJ2-5; d_gene: -; v_gene: TRBV7-2; CDR3nt: TGTGCCAGCAGCTTAGAAGGGCGGGAGACCCAGTACTTC; CDR3aa: CASSLEGRETQYF